Sequencing of this T cell receptor beta chain was carried out in a study of OX40 agonist ivuxolimab in advanced cancers. On the study more broadly: In this cohort, patients received ivuxolimab, an agonistic anti-OX40 (CD134) antibody. Every 2 weeks, patients got intravenous ivuxolimab at one of six dose levels (0.01-10 mg/kg).

Data came from immunoSEQ multiplex PCR; TCRdb stores just in-frame clones and leaves some out. Of 60,000 to 70,000 clones listed, roughly 88% were seen once; the top ten hold roughly 1.6%. Study-wide points: CD4+ and CD8+ blood T cells expanded clonally by week 6 at 0.1 to 3.0 mg/kg. Partly responding patients at 0.1-3.0 mg/kg showed some of the smallest clonal expansion.

A note on this clone: What it recognizes is unknown.

V shed 3 bases, J shed 4 bases, and the junction held 1 base outside the gene matches. This CDR3 has 13 amino acids. Germline V gene data show CDR1 as LGHNA and CDR2 as YSLEER. J is TRBJ1-2 and V is TRBV4-3, with 8 bases matching TRBD1. This TCR was sampled from an adult with an advanced solid tumor such as melanoma, head and neck, liver or kidney cancer. The sequencing used CD4+ or CD8+ T cells sorted from blood, collected in a trial of the OX40 agonist ivuxolimab. CDR3 coding DNA: TGCGCCAGCAGCCAGCAGGGGGCCTATGGCTACACCTTC. Protein sequence: CASSQQGAYGYTF.